The sample holds many counts of the clone carrying this T cell receptor beta chain. Its target is not known. Unique molecular identifiers were used in preparing the TCRbeta library. One entry per CDR3 protein results from TCRdb running MiXCR on the PCR reads. Altogether around 600,000 distinct CDR3 sequences are present, under 30% being singletons, with the ten largest covering approximately 14%. These data are taken from a study of T-cell reconstitution after alpha-beta-depleted transplantation in children. CDR1 is DFQATT and CDR2 is SNEGSKA in the germline V gene (reference sequence). Trimming took 5 bases from V and 8 from J, leaving 15 bases between them. The CDR3 extends over 12 amino acids. The study's findings and limits: At one year after transplant, newly produced T cells mostly accounted for T-cell counts and diversity. At around two months after transplant, the alpha-beta T cells were reportedly derived from several hundred expanded clones that came from non-depleted graft cells.

This clonotype was sampled from a boy less than two years old who had a stem cell transplant for acute myeloid leukemia, so the T cells may come from the graft donor. This specimen consisted of PBMCs, mostly from graft donor cells, obtained 360 days after TCRalphabeta/CD19-depleted stem cell transplant. The chain combines TRBV20-1 with TRBJ1-2, with a possible D match to TRBD1 (5 bases). CDR3 nucleotides: TGCAGTGCTTCTCAGGGAAATAAGGGCTACACCTTC. Residues: CSASQGNKGYTF.